The T cell receptor beta chain described here comes from a study of tumor and adjacent non-tumor tissue in lung cancer. Whole-study context: Millions of productive TCRbeta reads were obtained per sample on average. Study results and caveats: Patients with more diverse tumor TCRs had worse survival.

The CDR3 covers 14 residues. Per the germline V gene, CDR1 is MNHEY and CDR2 is SVGAGI. V gave up 2 bases and J gave up 5 bases, with 12 bases separating them. The library came from three nested PCR rounds adapted from ARM-PCR protocols. TCRdb reanalysed the multiplex PCR reads using MiXCR and keeps one entry per CDR3 protein. This sample has under 150,000 distinct CDR3 sequences, with approximately 72% found just once. The template was RNA from unsorted bulk tissue. Donors were chemotherapy-naive, newly diagnosed lung cancer surgical patients in China, August–late 2014. As concerns this clonotype: The antigen remains unidentified.

The chain has TRBV6-5 and TRBJ1-2; possible D gene TRBD1, 5 bases. The sequencing sample was made of lung tumor tissue. The clonotype comes from a man in his sixties with small cell lung cancer. CDR3 nucleotide sequence: TGTGCCAGCAGTTACGCGGGACGGTCTTATGGCTACACCTTC. It translates to CASSYAGRSYGYTF.